This is a list of T cell receptor beta chains from one sample in a study of CXCR3-negative and CXCR3-positive naive CD8 T cells. From its re-call of the 5' RACE reads, TCRdb lists each CDR3 protein once, without DNA. In total, the table holds around 88,000 distinct CDR3 sequences. The sequenced material came from naive CXCR3+ CD8+ T cells from blood. These receptors all stem from a human donor in good health. Some clones in this sample may be carry-over from other donors' samples. CDR3s include the opening cysteine and the closing phenylalanine or tryptophan.

TRBV6-2/TRBV6-3	TRBJ2-3	CASTGSGTTDTQYF
TRBV28	TRBJ1-2	CASSWTSSAQGYTF
TRBV15	TRBJ1-5	CATSRGPDSINQPQHF
TRBV7-9	TRBJ1-1	CASSLAGTSTEAFF
TRBV7-3	TRBJ2-1	CASSPPGVKLF
TRBV6-2/TRBV6-3	TRBJ1-1	CASSYLPPNTEAFF
TRBV5-1	TRBJ2-7	CASSLVGGNPYEQYF
TRBV5-1	TRBJ2-7	CASSSGPGLGPYEQYF
TRBV7-2	TRBJ2-7	CASSFKQGPGTYEQYF
TRBV10-3	TRBJ2-5	CAISDNRGEGETQYF
TRBV7-2	TRBJ1-2	CASSLGIRVAYGYTF
TRBV5-8	TRBJ1-5	CASSSGDSWSNQPQHF
TRBV4-1	TRBJ2-1	CASSQGNEQFF
TRBV19	TRBJ2-3	CASLGEQGHYF
TRBV4-3	TRBJ2-3	CASSHPIGLAGGGTDTQYF
TRBV4-1	TRBJ2-7	CASSRPGGYEQYF
TRBV14	TRBJ2-1	CASSQEVRISNNEQFF
TRBV5-1	TRBJ1-1	CASSTGLSLNTEAFF
TRBV10-3	TRBJ2-3	CAISGPGAGGRTDTQYF
TRBV7-9	TRBJ2-7	CASSLEGGVHEQYF
TRBV5-1	TRBJ2-1	CASTVGGGFNEQFF
TRBV7-8	TRBJ2-1	CASSLEPGSSYNEQFF
TRBV28	TRBJ2-5	CASSSGLAFLETQYF
TRBV28	TRBJ2-2	CASSSPRLNTGELFF
TRBV7-3	TRBJ2-7	CASSQTGGANEQYF
TRBV15	TRBJ1-5	CATSRGRIFNQPQHF
TRBV28	TRBJ2-4	CASSLIGGENIQYF
TRBV27	TRBJ1-6	CASSRTGRGDSPLHF
TRBV25-1	TRBJ2-7	CASSALVGRQQYF
TRBV5-1	TRBJ2-7	CASSYGGLYEQYF
TRBV7-9	TRBJ1-5	CASSLSWTGAANQPQHF
TRBV29-1	TRBJ1-2	CSVGGWTGPGNHYGYTF
TRBV12-3/TRBV12-4	TRBJ2-5	CASSLALEQETQYF
TRBV11-3	TRBJ2-7	CASSSRNSYEQYF
TRBV5-1	TRBJ2-3	CASNLGTASTDTQYF
TRBV14	TRBJ1-1	CASRSSRDISYRNTEAFF
TRBV6-6	TRBJ2-1	CASSYSQTEKYNEQFF
TRBV3-1	TRBJ2-1	CASSHLYSTGSNEQFF
TRBV20-1	TRBJ2-1	CSARAPGSSYNEQFF
TRBV7-9	TRBJ2-7	CASSSPPGVSGGSPYEQYF
TRBV29-1	TRBJ1-5	CSVESSQGEGSNQPQHF
TRBV6-6	TRBJ2-1	CASSYSGDQPLYNEQSF
TRBV5-6	TRBJ1-3	CASSRLTALFSSGNTIYF
TRBV6-1	TRBJ1-1	CAIRAGDTEAFF